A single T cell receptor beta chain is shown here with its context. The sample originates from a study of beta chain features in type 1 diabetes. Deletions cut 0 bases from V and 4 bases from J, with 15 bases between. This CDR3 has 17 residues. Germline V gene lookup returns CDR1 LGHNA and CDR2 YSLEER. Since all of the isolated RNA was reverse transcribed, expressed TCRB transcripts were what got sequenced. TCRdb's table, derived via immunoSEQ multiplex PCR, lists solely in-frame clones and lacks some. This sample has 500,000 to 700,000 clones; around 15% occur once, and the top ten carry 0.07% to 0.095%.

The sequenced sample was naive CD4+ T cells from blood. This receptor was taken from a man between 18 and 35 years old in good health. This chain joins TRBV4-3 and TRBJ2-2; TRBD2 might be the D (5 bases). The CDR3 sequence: CASSQDLGVRGTGELFF. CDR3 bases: TGCGCCAGCAGCCAAGATCTTGGAGTACGGGGCACCGGGGAGCTGTTTTTT.